The 25 T cell receptor beta chains below were found in one sample sequenced in a study of control samples from healthy donors and cancer patients. The table came from immunoSEQ multiplex PCR; TCRdb's copy has only in-frame clones and leaves some out. Found here are fewer than 90,000 clones, less than 95% of them singletons; the top ten hold approximately 5.7%. Input material: blood. These receptors all stem from a woman aged 40-49 years in good health.

V is TRBV15 and J is TRBJ1-4, with 8 bases fitting TRBD1. After removal of 3 bases from V and 7 bases from J, the junction contained 4 bases not matched to a gene. Germline V lookup: CDR1 LNHNV, CDR2 YYDKDF (reference sequence). This CDR3 has 14 amino acids. In DNA form, the CDR3 reads TGTGCCACCAGCAGGGACAGGGTGGGTGAAAAACTGTTTTTT. Translated: CATSRDRVGEKLFF. Together with reference TRBV15 and TRBJ1-4, the CDR3 gives the full variable domain: DAMVIQNPRYQVTQFGKPVTLSCSQTLNHNVMYWYQQKSSQAPKLLFHYYDKDFNNEADTPDNFQSRRPNTSFCFLDIRSPGLGDTAMYLCATSRDRVGEKLFFGSGTQLSVL.

This sequence joins TRBV10-3 and TRBJ1-1, with D perhaps matching TRBD1 (6 bases). Trimming took off 6 bases at V and 6 bases at J, with 17 bases between the two ends. The CDR3 contains 14 residues. The V gene's germline CDR1 is ENHRY and CDR2 SYGVKD. CDR3 DNA: TGTGCCATCAGCCGAAGGGGGGATTCGCCTGAAGCTTTCTTT. Encoded protein: CAISRRGDSPEAFF.

The gene calls are TRBV7-9 and TRBJ2-1; D assignment may be TRBD1 or TRBD2 (5 bases each). There are 14 residues in the CDR3. Germline V gene lookup returns CDR1 SEHNR and CDR2 FQNEAQ (reference sequence). V shed 6 bases and J shed 9 bases, with 18 bases lying between them. The CDR3 DNA sequence: TGTGCCAGCAGAACAACTGAGGGGAGAGGTGAGCAGTTCTTC. Encoded protein: CASRTTEGRGEQFF.

This clone was counted a few times. As DNA, the CDR3 is TGCGCCAGCAGCCATGTGGGCGAGATCGCCGATACGCAGTATTTT. It encodes CASSHVGEIADTQYF. V is TRBV4-1 and J is TRBJ2-3; D is unclear. The ends were cut back, 3 bases at V and 6 bases at J, with 16 bases in the middle. Germline CDR1 and CDR2: MGHRA and YSYEKL. This CDR3 region has 15 residues.

The gene calls are TRBV6-5 and TRBJ1-3; D might be TRBD1 (6 bases). V lost 11 bases to trimming and J lost 0 bases, with 14 bases between them. CDR1 MNHEY and CDR2 SVGAGI come from the germline V gene. The CDR3 sequence is 14 residues long. CDR3 DNA sequence: TGTGCCGCTTCGGACAGCTTCTCTGGAAACACCATATATTTT. Translated: CAASDSFSGNTIYF.

The gene calls are TRBV5-8 and TRBJ1-1; D remains unclear. From germline, CDR1 is SGHTS and CDR2 YDEGEE. The CDR3 spans 13 residues. The V end lost 2 bases, the J end lost 1 base, and 6 bases lay between the germline ends. This chain's CDR3 is CASSFATNTEAFF. Here the CDR3 DNA reads TGTGCCAGCAGCTTCGCGACGAACACTGAAGCTTTCTTT.

J is TRBJ2-1 and V is TRBV29-1; TRBD2 matches at 9 bases. The CDR3 length is 13 residues. Germline V gives CDR1 SQVTM, CDR2 ANQGSEA. V dropped 3 bases and J dropped 6; count of bases not matched to a gene: 3. Written as DNA, the CDR3 is TGCAGCGTTGAGGGACTAGCCGGCAATGAGCAGTTCTTC. Protein: CSVEGLAGNEQFF.

V usage is TRBV7-9 and J usage is TRBJ1-2, with 7 nucleotides matching TRBD1. The V gene end was trimmed by 5 bases and the J gene end by 4 bases; junction bases not matched to a gene: 1. Looked up from germline, CDR1 is SEHNR and CDR2 is FQNEAQ (reference sequence). The CDR3 spans 12 residues. CDR3 nucleotides: TGTGCCAGCAGCCGGGACAGCTATGGCTACACCTTC. Translating gives CASSRDSYGYTF.

The chain joins TRBV6-1 to TRBJ1-5; no firm D call. In germline, CDR1 is MNHNS, CDR2 SASEGT. V gave up 1 base and J gave up 4 bases, with 5 bases separating them. The CDR3 extends over 13 amino acids. In DNA form, the CDR3 reads TGTGCCAGCAGTGAAGTTTTTAATCAGCCCCAGCATTTT. It codes for CASSEVFNQPQHF.

The chain couples TRBV15 to TRBJ2-2, with D possibly being TRBD1 or TRBD2 (5 bases each). The CDR3 loop spans 15 amino acids. CDR1 and CDR2 from the germline V gene are LNHNV and YYDKDF (reference sequence). V was clipped by 1 base and J by 1 base, with 7 bases between them. CDR3: CATSRGGENTGELFF. The CDR3 DNA reads TGTGCCACCAGCAGAGGAGGGGAGAACACCGGGGAGCTGTTTTTT.

The gene calls are TRBV10-1 and TRBJ2-2; 10 bases line up with TRBD1. V shed 6 bases, J shed 6 bases, and the junction held 4 bases outside the gene matches. The germline CDR1 and CDR2 sequences are WNHNN and SYGVQD (reference sequence). This CDR3 is 14 amino acids long. CDR3 coding DNA: TGCGCCAGCAGATCAGGACAGGGGGCCGGGGAGCTGTTTTTT. Amino acids: CASRSGQGAGELFF.

The V gene is TRBV6-5, the J gene TRBJ1-2; a weak D match, TRBD1 (5 bases). With 6 bases removed from V and 4 bases from J, the gap between germline ends came to 12 bases. This CDR3 contains 13 residues. Germline CDR1 reads MNHEY; CDR2 reads SVGAGI. CDR3 sequence reads: CASRGGSFYGYTF. As DNA, the CDR3 is TGTGCCAGCAGGGGGGGGTCGTTCTATGGCTACACCTTC.

In its sample, this clone was seen once. The V gene is TRBV3-1 (or the pseudogene TRBV3-2), the J gene TRBJ2-3; 10 bases agree with TRBD2. This CDR3 is built from 16 residues. V lost 0 bases, J lost 5 bases, and 5 bases stayed unmatched. CDR1 LGHDT and CDR2 YNNKEL come from the germline V gene (reference sequence). Written as DNA, the CDR3 is TGTGCCAGCAGCCAAGAGAGCGGGGGGGGAGGAGATACGCAGTATTTT. Protein sequence: CASSQESGGGGDTQYF.

V is TRBV4-3 and J is TRBJ1-2; no reliable D call. CDR3 size: 15 residues. CDR1 and CDR2 from the germline V gene are LGHNA and YSLEER. Trimming took off 0 bases at V and 4 bases at J, with 12 bases between the two ends. Here the CDR3 reads CASSQDLSRAYGYTF. The CDR3 region has the DNA TGCGCCAGCAGCCAAGATCTTTCAAGGGCCTATGGCTACACCTTC.

V is TRBV7-8 and J is TRBJ1-1; the D gene is possibly TRBD1 (6 bases). The CDR3 has 16 residues. Between the trimmed V and J ends, which lost 1 base and 2 bases, there was a span of 14 bases. Germline-derived CDR1 and CDR2 are SGHVS and FQNEAQ. The CDR3 DNA sequence: TGTGCCAGCAGCTTAGGCCCAACAGGGCCTAACACTGAAGCTTTCTTT. Protein sequence: CASSLGPTGPNTEAFF.

The chain links TRBV11-2 to TRBJ1-1; unclear D gene. V lost 0 bases, J lost 5 bases, and 16 bases lay in between. The CDR3 runs to 16 residues. CDR1 is SGHAT, CDR2 FQNNGV, per germline. The CDR3 DNA reads TGTGCCAGCAGCTTAGACTTTGGCACCCCGAGGACTGAAGCTTTCTTT. Translation gives CASSLDFGTPRTEAFF. Full variable domain (missing parts from reference TRBV11-2 and TRBJ1-1): EAGVAQSPRYKIIEKRQSVAFWCNPISGHATLYWYQQILGQGPKLLIQFQNNGVVDDSQLPKDRFSAERLKGVDSTLKIQPAKLEDSAVYLCASSLDFGTPRTEAFFGQGTRLTVV.

This clone was detected a few times. The rearrangement links TRBV27 to TRBJ1-5; 7 bases are a match to TRBD1. The CDR3 runs to 15 residues. Germline CDR1 reads MNHEY; CDR2 reads SMNVEV (reference sequence). The ends lost 8 bases at V and 1 base at J; junction bases unmatched: 8. The chain's CDR3 is CASAPTGWSNQPQHF. The DNA of the CDR3 is TGTGCCAGCGCCCCGACAGGGTGGAGCAATCAGCCCCAGCATTTT.

The V call is TRBV4-1, the J call TRBJ1-2; TRBD1 matches 11 bases. V dropped 0 bases and J dropped 8; count of bases not matched to a gene: 8. The CDR3 runs 16 residues. The germline gives CDR1 MGHRA, CDR2 YSYEKL. For the CDR3, the DNA is TGCGCCAGCAGCCAAGAAATTCGGACAGGGGGCCGGGGCTACACCTTC. Its translation: CASSQEIRTGGRGYTF.

The rearrangement joins TRBV6-5 to TRBJ1-5; D ambiguous. Germline CDR1 MNHEY, CDR2 SVGAGI. V was cut by 6 bases and J by 0 bases, with 12 bases left in between. The CDR3 sequence is 15 residues long. CDR3: CASRLTQYSNQPQHF. DNA of the CDR3: TGTGCCAGCAGACTCACACAGTATAGCAATCAGCCCCAGCATTTT.

The chain recombines TRBV28 with TRBJ1-6, with no clear D. This CDR3 has 12 residues. V dropped 8 bases and J dropped 9 bases, with 11 bases sitting between them. CDR1 is MDHEN, CDR2 SYDVKM, per germline. In DNA form, the CDR3 reads TGTGCCAGCTGGTACTCGGGTTCACCCCTCCACTTT. The encoded protein is CASWYSGSPLHF. Full variable domain (outside the CDR3, taken from reference TRBV28 and TRBJ1-6): DVKVTQSSRYLVKRTGEKVFLECVQDMDHENMFWYRQDPGLGLRLIYFSYDVKMKEKGDIPEGYSVSREKKERFSLILESASTNQTSMYLCASWYSGSPLHFGNGTRLTVT.

This clone was observed a handful of times. The J gene is TRBJ2-7, the V gene TRBV21-1; TRBD2, as called in the table, went unchecked against the DNA. TRBV21-1 is tagged as a pseudogene. This CDR3 region has 14 residues. CDR3 region: CASSKAGLAYEQYF. As DNA, the CDR3 is TGTGCCAGCAGCAAAGCTGGTCTAGCCTACGAGCAGTACTTC.

In this sample, this clone turned up once. This chain links TRBV4-3 with TRBJ2-3; no reliable D call. The CDR3 consists of 14 residues. V lost 4 bases and J lost 4, with 12 bases in between. In germline, CDR1 is LGHNA, CDR2 YSLEER. In nucleotides, the CDR3 is TGCGCCAGCAGCCCCAAATCCGGGTCAGATACGCAGTATTTT. Encoded protein: CASSPKSGSDTQYF.

A single count supports this clone. V is TRBV29-1 and J is TRBJ2-5; 7 bases fit TRBD2. V lost 0 bases to trimming and J lost 5 bases; unmatched junction nucleotides: 6. The CDR3 is made up of 14 amino acids. CDR1 is SQVTM, CDR2 ANQGSEA, per germline. CDR3 amino acids: CSVEDQRGRETQYF. In nucleotides, the CDR3 is TGCAGCGTTGAAGATCAGCGGGGTAGGGAGACCCAGTACTTC.

The J gene is TRBJ1-2, the V gene TRBV7-8, with D unresolved. With 1 base removed from V and 3 bases from J, the gap between germline ends came to 6 bases. This CDR3 region has 13 residues. The germline V gene has CDR1 SGHVS and CDR2 FQNEAQ. This CDR3 is CASSLGVDYGYTF. CDR3 DNA: TGTGCCAGCAGCTTAGGCGTTGACTATGGCTACACCTTC. Complete variable domain (other parts from reference TRBV7-8 and TRBJ1-2): GAGVSQSPRYKVAKRGQDVALRCDPISGHVSLFWYQQALGQGPEFLTYFQNEAQLDKSGLPSDRFFAERPEGSVSTLKIQRTQQEDSAVYLCASSLGVDYGYTFGSGTRLTVV.

This clone has just one count. The chain uses TRBV28 and TRBJ2-2; 7 positions agree with TRBD2. Unmatched junction bases numbered 3, after V lost 6 bases and J lost 5 bases. The CDR3 has 13 residues. Germline V gene lookup returns CDR1 MDHEN and CDR2 SYDVKM. The CDR3 nucleotides are TGTGCCAGCAGCGGACTAGTTACCGGGGAGCTGTTTTTT. Translation gives CASSGLVTGELFF.